What follows are 19 T cell receptor beta chains derived from one specimen sequenced in a study of cytotoxic CD8 clonotypes in ibrutinib-treated CLL (dated by TCRdb to about 2021). The protocol used for the library was the immunoSEQ multiplex PCR assay. In its TCRdb copy, this immuneACCESS table keeps in-frame sequences only and misses some clones. Where compared with another copy, unresolved V genes explain less than half of these, and the others have no known cause. This sample holds about 130,000 clones; approximately 80% were observed only once. Roughly 3.5% of the sample goes to the ten largest clones. The time point label of this sample denotes: 24 months on ibrutinib. Specimen: PBMCs, collected after 24 months of ibrutinib treatment. The source of these receptors is a human donor with chronic lymphocytic leukemia.

This chain connects TRBV5-4 to TRBJ2-7; D is possibly TRBD2 (5 bases). V was trimmed by 4 bases and J by 2 bases, leaving 16 bases between them. The CDR3 runs 15 residues. Looked up from germline, CDR1 is SGHNT and CDR2 is YYREEE (reference sequence). The CDR3 here is CASSPRASRAYEQYF. The CDR3 region has the DNA TGTGCCAGCAGCCCCCGTGCTAGCCGAGCCTACGAGCAGTACTTC. Combining the CDR3 with reference TRBV5-4 and TRBJ2-7 gives the whole variable domain ETGVTQSPTHLIKTRGQQVTLRCSSQSGHNTVSWYQQALGQGPQFIFQYYREEENGRGNFPPRFSGLQFPNYSSELNVNALELDDSALYLCASSPRASRAYEQYFGPGTRLTVT.

The rearrangement joins TRBV9 to TRBJ2-7; possible D gene TRBD1, 5 bases. Trimming cost V 4 bases and J 4 bases, with 12 bases left between them. The CDR3 sequence is 13 residues long. Germline CDR1 SGDLS, CDR2 YYNGEE. In DNA form, the CDR3 reads TGTGCCAGCAGCCCAGGGAATAGGTACGAGCAGTACTTC. Protein: CASSPGNRYEQYF.

The chain carries TRBV18 and TRBJ1-4; D call uncertain. The CDR3 loop spans 12 amino acids. V dropped 6 bases and J dropped 12 bases, with 14 bases sitting between them. The germline gives CDR1 KGHSH, CDR2 LQKENI. CDR3 nucleotides: TGTGCCAGCTCCGAGACGGGGATAGAACTGTTTTTT. Translated: CASSETGIELFF.

This clone was picked up a small number of times. The chain employs TRBV9 and TRBJ1-6; TRBD1 might be the D (6 bases). V lost 6 bases and J 9 bases, leaving 16 bases between the germline ends. CDR3 length equals 14 residues. Germline V gene sequence: CDR1 SGDLS, CDR2 YYNGEE. The CDR3: CASTRGGVGSPLHF. The CDR3, as DNA: TGTGCCAGCACCAGGGGAGGGGTTGGTTCACCCCTCCACTTT.

Ten or more counts support this clone. The chain recombines TRBV9 with TRBJ1-1, with D possibly being TRBD1 (5 bases). The CDR3 has 16 residues. The ends were cut back, 2 bases at V and 1 base at J, with 15 bases in the middle. Germline V gene sequence: CDR1 SGDLS, CDR2 YYNGEE. This chain's CDR3 is CASSVAPPGPNTEAFF. The CDR3 region has the DNA TGTGCCAGCAGCGTCGCACCCCCGGGACCGAACACTGAAGCTTTCTTT.

The gene calls are TRBV5-1 and TRBJ1-2; 7 nucleotides line up with TRBD1. CDR1 and CDR2 from the germline V gene are SGHRS and YFSETQ. V was pared by 4 bases and J by 2 bases, with 5 bases of the junction left unmatched. The CDR3 consists of 14 residues. The CDR3 bases are TGCGCCAGCAGCGAAGGGGGCCGGAACTATGGCTACACCTTC. Amino acids: CASSEGGRNYGYTF. The full variable domain, with the rest looked up from reference TRBV5-1 and TRBJ1-2, is KAGVTQTPRYLIKTRGQQVTLSCSPISGHRSVSWYQQTPGQGLQFLFEYFSETQRNKGNFPGRFSGRQFSNSRSEMNVSTLELGDSALYLCASSEGGRNYGYTFGSGTRLTVV.

At least ten counts were recorded for this clone. This sequence joins TRBV11-2 and TRBJ2-2, with D possibly being TRBD2 (7 bases). The germline V and J ends were trimmed by 3 bases and 4 bases, with 12 bases remaining between them. The CDR3 totals 15 residues. Germline lookup yields CDR1 SGHAT and CDR2 FQNNGV. CDR3 DNA sequence: TGTGCCAGCAGCTTTGGGGGCGGGGGCACCGGGGAGCTGTTTTTT. Its translation is CASSFGGGGTGELFF.

The genes are TRBV28 and TRBJ1-2; maybe TRBD1 (6 bases). Per germline, CDR1 MDHEN and CDR2 SYDVKM. V lost 4 bases and J lost 1, with 10 bases in between. There are 14 residues in the CDR3. CDR3 protein: CASSSDSGNYGYTF. The CDR3 DNA sequence: TGTGCCAGCAGTTCGGACAGTGGTAACTATGGCTACACCTTC.

The chain uses TRBV14 and TRBJ2-7, with 10 bases fitting TRBD1. This CDR3 is 15 amino acids long. The V gene's germline CDR1 is SGHDN and CDR2 FVKESK. V shed 3 bases and J 4 bases; nucleotides not matched to a gene: 6. The CDR3 nucleotides read TGTGCCAGCAGCCAGGGGGGACAGGGGCTGTACGAGCAGTACTTC. Translating gives CASSQGGQGLYEQYF.

This rearrangement joins TRBV10-3 to TRBJ1-2; D uncertain. V was shortened by 0 bases and J by 4 bases, with 6 bases between the two germline ends. Germline CDR1 and CDR2: ENHRY and SYGVKD. CDR3 size: 13 residues. Written as DNA, the CDR3 is TGTGCCATCAGTGAGTCGGAAGTCTATGGCTACACCTTC. Protein sequence: CAISESEVYGYTF.

Remarks on this clone: Germline is not matched at one junction end, which may reflect a read error. The rearrangement links TRBV19 to TRBJ1-5; 8 bases line up with TRBD1. The V gene's germline CDR1 is LNHDA and CDR2 SQIVND (reference sequence). This CDR3 region has 15 residues. For the CDR3, the DNA is TGTGCCAGTAGTAGGTTAGGGACAGGTAATCGGCCCCAGCATTTT. Amino acids: CASSRLGTGNRPQHF. The full variable domain, with the rest looked up from reference TRBV19 and TRBJ1-5, is DGGITQSPKYLFRKEGQNVTLSCEQNLNHDAMYWYRQDPGQGLRLIYYSQIVNDFQKGDIAEGYSVSREKKESFPLTVTSAQKNPTAFYLCASSRLGTGNRPQHFGDGTRLSIL.

The gene calls are TRBV10-3 and TRBJ2-5, with D possibly being TRBD2 (5 bases). CDR1 and CDR2 (germline): ENHRY, SYGVKD. CDR3 length equals 16 residues. The ends were cut back, 0 bases at V and 4 bases at J, with 15 bases in the middle. The CDR3 DNA reads TGTGCCATCAGTGAGTCAGGTCTAGCTTGGTTAGAGACCCAGTACTTC. Protein product: CAISESGLAWLETQYF.

This clone was seen a single time. This chain connects TRBV5-1 to TRBJ2-7, with D unclear. The CDR3 length is 12 residues. V shed 3 bases and J shed 7 bases, with 11 bases lying between them. Looked up from germline, CDR1 is SGHRS and CDR2 is YFSETQ. CDR3 DNA sequence: TGCGCCAGCAGCTACCGGGCAGGAGAGCAGTACTTC. Its protein product is CASSYRAGEQYF.

The chain links TRBV11-3 to TRBJ2-1; 7 bases are a match to TRBD1. Looked up from germline, CDR1 is SGHNT and CDR2 is YENEEA. The CDR3 covers 14 residues. V shed 5 bases and J 5 bases; nucleotides not matched to a gene: 6. The CDR3 spells CASSPGDSDNEQFF. The CDR3 DNA is TGTGCCAGCAGCCCCGGGGACAGTGACAATGAGCAGTTCTTC.

The chain carries TRBV18 and TRBJ1-5; D gene ambiguous. Germline V gene sequence: CDR1 KGHSH, CDR2 LQKENI. The CDR3 covers 15 residues. Trimming cost V 2 bases and J 0 bases, with 8 bases left between them. The CDR3 sequence is CASSPSSVSNQPQHF. In nucleotides, the CDR3 is TGTGCCAGCTCACCAAGTTCGGTTAGCAATCAGCCCCAGCATTTT.

The chain uses TRBV27 and TRBJ1-4, with TRBD1 as a possible D gene (6 bases). Germline-derived CDR1 and CDR2 are MNHEY and SMNVEV (reference sequence). This CDR3 has 13 amino acids. V was clipped by 6 bases and J by 5 bases, with 10 bases between them. In DNA form, the CDR3 reads TGTGCCAGCAGCCTACAGGGAAATGAAAAACTGTTTTTT. Translating it yields CASSLQGNEKLFF.

J is TRBJ1-1 and V is TRBV2; D unresolved. Trimming shortened V by 6 bases and J by 10 bases, and 18 bases separated the two germline ends. The CDR3 totals 13 residues. Looked up from germline, CDR1 is SNHLY and CDR2 is FYNNEI. CDR3 residues: CASSGNRNLGAFF. CDR3 nucleotides: TGTGCCAGCAGCGGGAACCGGAACCTGGGAGCTTTCTTT.

The chain links TRBV2 to TRBJ1-6; tentative D call: TRBD1 (5 bases). In germline, CDR1 is SNHLY, CDR2 FYNNEI. This CDR3 has 15 amino acids. Trimming removed 4 bases at V and 2 bases at J, with 9 bases between. The CDR3 here is CASSGDSAYNSPLHF. The CDR3, as DNA: TGTGCCAGCAGTGGTGACAGCGCCTATAATTCACCCCTCCACTTT. The complete variable domain, with remaining parts taken from reference TRBV2 and TRBJ1-6, reads EPEVTQTPSHQVTQMGQEVILRCVPISNHLYFYWYRQILGQKVEFLVSFYNNEISEKSEIFDDQFSVERPDGSNFTLKIRSTKLEDSAMYFCASSGDSAYNSPLHFGNGTRLTVT.

J is TRBJ1-4 and V is TRBV7-2, with unresolved D. Germline V lookup: CDR1 SGHTA, CDR2 FQGNSA. Trimming took off 0 bases at V and 4 bases at J, with 15 bases between the two ends. The CDR3 has 17 amino acids. CDR3 in amino acids: CASSLAIGEGLNEKLFF. The CDR3 DNA reads TGTGCCAGCAGCTTAGCGATTGGGGAAGGCCTTAATGAAAAACTGTTTTTT.